This T cell receptor (beta chain) was sequenced during a study of blood T cell repertoires in COVID-19. Study as a whole: Whether acute or convalescent, the COVID-19 samples came from the United States, Italy and Spain.

Sequencing was performed with immunoSEQ multiplex PCR; in TCRdb, only in-frame clones are kept and a portion is missing. The sample carries around 190,000 clones, about four fifths recorded once. Germline V gene sequence: CDR1 SGHRS, CDR2 YFSETQ. V dropped 4 bases and J dropped 0; count of bases not matched to a gene: 4. The CDR3 spans 18 residues. Specimen: peripheral blood. The rearrangement links TRBV5-1 to TRBJ2-1; 16 bases fit TRBD2. This clonotype originated in a woman aged 40 to 49 with COVID-19, enrolled during active disease. This chain's CDR3 is CASSPGLAGGLSYNEQFF. The CDR3 DNA reads as TGCGCCAGCAGCCCGGGACTAGCGGGAGGGCTCTCCTACAATGAGCAGTTCTTC.